The T cell receptor (beta chain) described here comes from a study of blood T cells in healthy people across ages. The germline V gene has CDR1 ENHRY and CDR2 SYGVKD. The CDR3 totals 16 residues. After removal of 10 bases from V and 0 bases from J, the junction contained 10 bases not matched to a gene. Only a few counts were recorded for this clonotype. For the second PCR, which ran for about 6 to 11 cycles, a sample-barcoded 5' primer and a J-beta primer mix were used. In TCRdb, the 5' RACE reads were re-called with MiXCR into one record per CDR3 protein. The sample records around 800,000 distinct CDR3 sequences, more than 25% being singletons. These sequences were also reported in another study, on T cells of mothers and their children.

The sample comprised blood. The rearrangement links TRBV10-3 to TRBJ2-1; TRBD2 agrees at 9 bases. The TCR was taken from a boy between 10 and 17 years old in good health. This CDR3 reads CATRRASGVSYNEQFF. CDR3 DNA sequence: TGTGCCACGCGGCGGGCTAGCGGGGTCTCCTACAATGAGCAGTTCTTC.